The clone carrying this T cell receptor (beta chain) was observed at least ten times. Its target is unknown. The sample belongs to a study of spatial heterogeneity in lung cancer. Study-level background: Researchers sequenced follow-up PBMC samples if they had them, and these came a median of around 24 months after resection.

Every molecule of TCR cDNA had its own unique molecular identifier. Via MiXCR, TCRdb re-called the 5' RACE reads, giving one row per CDR3 protein. The data show 110,000 or so distinct CDR3 sequences, with 10% to 12% seen just once and approximately 24% held by the top ten. This CDR3 is 10 amino acids long. Trimming cost V 10 bases and J 8 bases, with 8 bases left between them. Germline V gene lookup returns CDR1 KGHDR and CDR2 SFDVKD. Notes on the study in general: Blood contained ubiquitous expanded tumor TCRs more at resection than at follow-up.

Time point meaning: blood at routine non-recurrence follow-up after resection. Extraction of whole RNA from tumor, nontumor lung or frozen PBMC preceded unsorted sequencing. The sequenced sample was PBMCs, obtained at follow-up. The source of this sequence is a female donor with early-stage non-small cell lung cancer. The chain joins TRBV24-1 to TRBJ2-1, with D uncertain. The CDR3 coding sequence is TGTGCCACGAACCCGGATGAGCAGTTCTTC. It specifies CATNPDEQFF.